The entry that follows covers one TCR beta chain sequence. The data derive from a study of cytomegalovirus exposure and HLA in healthy donors. Losses at the gene ends were 4 bases for V and 1 base for J; bases not matched to a gene: 0. Germline V lookup: CDR1 SNHLY, CDR2 FYNNEI. The CDR3 loop spans 14 amino acids. The PCR was carried out with 60 Vbeta primers and 13 Jbeta primers. Profiled with immunoSEQ multiplex PCR; TCRdb holds only in-frame clones, not every one. In the table there are roughly 150,000 clones, about 80% of which are singletons. Sequencing was performed on PBMCs. The receptor comes from a male donor in good health and CMV-seronegative. This chain joins TRBV2 and TRBJ1-1, with TRBD1 matching 10 bases. CDR3 in DNA: TGTGCCAGCAGTGGACAGGGGGCGAACACTGAAGCTTTCTTT. It codes for CASSGQGANTEAFF. Combining the CDR3 with reference TRBV2 and TRBJ1-1 gives the whole variable domain EPEVTQTPSHQVTQMGQEVILRCVPISNHLYFYWYRQILGQKVEFLVSFYNNEISEKSEIFDDQFSVERPDGSNFTLKIRSTKLEDSAMYFCASSGQGANTEAFFGQGTRLTVV.